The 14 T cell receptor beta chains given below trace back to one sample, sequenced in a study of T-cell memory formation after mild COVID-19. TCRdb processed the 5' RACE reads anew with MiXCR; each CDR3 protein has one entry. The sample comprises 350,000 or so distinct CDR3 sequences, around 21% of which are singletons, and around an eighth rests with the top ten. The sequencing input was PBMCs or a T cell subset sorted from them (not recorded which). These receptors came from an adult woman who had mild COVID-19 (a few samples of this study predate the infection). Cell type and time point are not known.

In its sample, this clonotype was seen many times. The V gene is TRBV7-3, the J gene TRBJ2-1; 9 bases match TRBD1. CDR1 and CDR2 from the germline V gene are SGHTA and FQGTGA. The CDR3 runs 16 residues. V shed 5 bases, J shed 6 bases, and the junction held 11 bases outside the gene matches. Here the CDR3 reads CASSLMTGTGFNEQFF. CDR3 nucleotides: TGTGCCAGCAGCCTCATGACCGGGACAGGGTTCAATGAGCAGTTCTTC.

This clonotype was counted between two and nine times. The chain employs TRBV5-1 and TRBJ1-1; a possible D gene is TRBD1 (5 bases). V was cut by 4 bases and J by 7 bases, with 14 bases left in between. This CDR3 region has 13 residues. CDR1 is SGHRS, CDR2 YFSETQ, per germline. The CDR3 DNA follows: TGCGCCAGCAGCCCTCCGGGGGGTGGTGAAGCTTTCTTT. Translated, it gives CASSPPGGGEAFF.

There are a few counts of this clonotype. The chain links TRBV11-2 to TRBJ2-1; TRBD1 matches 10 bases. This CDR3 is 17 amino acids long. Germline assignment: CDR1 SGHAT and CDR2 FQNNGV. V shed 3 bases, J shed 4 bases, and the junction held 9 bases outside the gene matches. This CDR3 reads CASSFRPGQGIYNEQFF. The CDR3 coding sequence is TGTGCCAGCAGCTTCCGGCCGGGACAGGGGATTTACAATGAGCAGTTCTTC.

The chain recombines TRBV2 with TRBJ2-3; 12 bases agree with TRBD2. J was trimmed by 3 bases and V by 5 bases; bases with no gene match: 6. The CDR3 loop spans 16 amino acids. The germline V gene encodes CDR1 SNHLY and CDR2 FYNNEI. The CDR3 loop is CASSNQGLAGTDTQYF. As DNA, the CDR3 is TGTGCCAGCAGTAACCAAGGACTAGCGGGGACAGATACGCAGTATTTT.

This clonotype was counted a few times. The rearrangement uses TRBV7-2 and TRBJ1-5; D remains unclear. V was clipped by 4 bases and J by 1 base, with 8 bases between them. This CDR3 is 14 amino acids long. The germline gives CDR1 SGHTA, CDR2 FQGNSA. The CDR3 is CASSSTPSNQPQHF. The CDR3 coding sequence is TGTGCCAGCAGCTCTACACCGAGCAATCAGCCCCAGCATTTT.

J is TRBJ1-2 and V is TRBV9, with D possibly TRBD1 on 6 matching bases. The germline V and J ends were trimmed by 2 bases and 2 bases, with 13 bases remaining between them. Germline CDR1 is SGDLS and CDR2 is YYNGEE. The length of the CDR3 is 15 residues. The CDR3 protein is CASSVSRGGNYGYTF. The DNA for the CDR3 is TGTGCCAGCAGCGTGTCCAGAGGGGGGAACTATGGCTACACCTTC.

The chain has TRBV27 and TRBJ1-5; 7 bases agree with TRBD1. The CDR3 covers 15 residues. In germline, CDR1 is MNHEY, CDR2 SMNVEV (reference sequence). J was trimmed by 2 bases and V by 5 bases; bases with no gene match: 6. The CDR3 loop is CASSTRDSRNQPQHF. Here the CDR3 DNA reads TGTGCCAGCAGTACTCGGGACAGTCGCAATCAGCCCCAGCATTTT.

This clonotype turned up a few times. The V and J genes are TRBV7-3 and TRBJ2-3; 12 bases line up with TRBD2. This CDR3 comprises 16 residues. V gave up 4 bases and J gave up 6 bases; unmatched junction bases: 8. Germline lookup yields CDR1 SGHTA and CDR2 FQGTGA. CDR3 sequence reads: CASSSRLAGAGDTQYF. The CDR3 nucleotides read TGTGCCAGCAGCTCTCGACTAGCGGGAGCCGGGGATACGCAGTATTTT.

The CDR3 DNA reads as TGTGCCAGCAGTTTCCCTAGCGGGAGGGATACGCAGTATTTT. Translating gives CASSFPSGRDTQYF. This rearrangement joins TRBV12-3 or TRBV12-4 to TRBJ2-3; TRBD2 matches 11 bases. The CDR3 length is 14 residues. With 3 bases clipped from V and 6 bases from J, the junction kept 2 bases outside the gene matches.

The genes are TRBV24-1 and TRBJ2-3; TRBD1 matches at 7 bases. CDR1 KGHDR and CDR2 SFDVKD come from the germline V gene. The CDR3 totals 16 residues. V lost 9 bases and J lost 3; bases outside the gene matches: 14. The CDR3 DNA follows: TGTGCCACCGGAACGGTCACAGGGGTTCGGACAGATACGCAGTATTTT. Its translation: CATGTVTGVRTDTQYF.

The CDR3 is CAMGTSGMYNEQFF. The CDR3 bases are TGTGCCATGGGGACTAGCGGGATGTACAATGAGCAGTTCTTC. V gene TRBV10-3 combines with J gene TRBJ2-1, with TRBD2 matching over 13 bases. J was trimmed by 4 bases and V by 9 bases; bases with no gene match: 3. CDR3 length: 14 residues. Looked up from germline, CDR1 is ENHRY and CDR2 is SYGVKD.

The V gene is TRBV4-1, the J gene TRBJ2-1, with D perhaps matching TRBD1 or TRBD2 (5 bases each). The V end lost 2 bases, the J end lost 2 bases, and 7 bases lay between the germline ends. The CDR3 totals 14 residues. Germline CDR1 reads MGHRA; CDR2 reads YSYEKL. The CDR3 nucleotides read TGCGCCAGCAGCCAACAGGGACCCTACAATGAGCAGTTCTTC. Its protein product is CASSQQGPYNEQFF.

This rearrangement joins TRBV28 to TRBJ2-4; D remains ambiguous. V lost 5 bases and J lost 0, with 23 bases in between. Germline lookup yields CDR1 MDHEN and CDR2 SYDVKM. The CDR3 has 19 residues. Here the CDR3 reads CASSPRSLGPNLAKNIQYF. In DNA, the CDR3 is TGTGCCAGCAGTCCCAGGTCACTCGGACCCAATCTAGCCAAAAACATTCAGTACTTC.

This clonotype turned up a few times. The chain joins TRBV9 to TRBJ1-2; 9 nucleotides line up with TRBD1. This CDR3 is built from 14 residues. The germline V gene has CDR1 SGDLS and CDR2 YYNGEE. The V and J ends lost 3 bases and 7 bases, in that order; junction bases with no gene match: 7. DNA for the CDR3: TGTGCCAGCAGCGCACAGGGGGCAATTAGTGGCTACACCTTC. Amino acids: CASSAQGAISGYTF.